The present T cell receptor (beta chain) was sequenced within a study of beta chain features in type 1 diabetes. Each of the CD4+ naive, central memory, regulatory and stem cell-like memory populations was sorted via CD45RO/CCR7/CD25/CD127/CD95/CD27. cDNA synthesis used the whole RNA isolate, giving expressed TCRB sequences. The table came from immunoSEQ multiplex PCR; TCRdb's copy has only in-frame clones and leaves some out. The sample lists hundreds of thousands of clones, around 30% occurring once. After removal of 2 bases from V and 9 bases from J, the junction contained 9 bases not matched to a gene. Germline lookup yields CDR1 KGHSH and CDR2 LQKENI. The CDR3 has 15 amino acids.

Material: naive CD4+ T cells from blood. This sequence joins TRBV18 and TRBJ2-1; 8 nucleotides align to TRBD2. The origin of this receptor is a man in his late teens or twenties in good health. In DNA, the CDR3 is TGTGCCAGCTCACCAGAGAGCGGGAGAGGATTTGAGCAGTTCTTC. It yields the protein CASSPESGRGFEQFF.